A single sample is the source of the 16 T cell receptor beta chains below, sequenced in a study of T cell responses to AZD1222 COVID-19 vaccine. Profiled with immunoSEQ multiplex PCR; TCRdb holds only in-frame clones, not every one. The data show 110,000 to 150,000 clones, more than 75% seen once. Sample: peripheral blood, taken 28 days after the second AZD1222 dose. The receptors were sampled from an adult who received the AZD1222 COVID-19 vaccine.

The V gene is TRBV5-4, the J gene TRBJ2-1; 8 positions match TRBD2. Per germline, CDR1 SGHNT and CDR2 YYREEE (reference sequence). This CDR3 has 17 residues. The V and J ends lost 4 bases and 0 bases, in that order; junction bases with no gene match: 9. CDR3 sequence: CASSERLAPSSYNEQFF. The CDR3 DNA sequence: TGTGCCAGCAGCGAAAGACTAGCGCCAAGCTCCTACAATGAGCAGTTCTTC. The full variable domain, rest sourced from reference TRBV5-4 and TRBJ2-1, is ETGVTQSPTHLIKTRGQQVTLRCSSQSGHNTVSWYQQALGQGPQFIFQYYREEENGRGNFPPRFSGLQFPNYSSELNVNALELDDSALYLCASSERLAPSSYNEQFFGPGTRLTVL.

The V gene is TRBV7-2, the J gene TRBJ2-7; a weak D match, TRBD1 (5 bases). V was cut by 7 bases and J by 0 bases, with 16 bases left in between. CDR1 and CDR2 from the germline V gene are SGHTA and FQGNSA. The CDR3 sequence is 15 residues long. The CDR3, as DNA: TGTGCCAGCAAGCCATCCGACAGCCCCTCCTACGAGCAGTACTTC. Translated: CASKPSDSPSYEQYF.

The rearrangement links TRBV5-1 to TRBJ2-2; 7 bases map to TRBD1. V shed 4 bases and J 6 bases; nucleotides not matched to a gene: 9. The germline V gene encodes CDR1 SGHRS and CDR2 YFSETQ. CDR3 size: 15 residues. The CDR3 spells CASSAGSQGAGELFF. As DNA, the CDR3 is TGCGCCAGCAGCGCGGGCTCGCAGGGGGCCGGGGAGCTGTTTTTT.

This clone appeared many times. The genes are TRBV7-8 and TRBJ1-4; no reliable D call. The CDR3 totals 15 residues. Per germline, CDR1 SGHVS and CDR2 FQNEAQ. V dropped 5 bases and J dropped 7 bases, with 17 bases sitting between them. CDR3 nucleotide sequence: TGTGCCAGCAGCATAACGAATAGAGGGATTGAAAAACTGTTTTTT. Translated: CASSITNRGIEKLFF.

In DNA, the CDR3 is TGCGCCAGCAGCTTATTCTCCGGGGACGGAGAGACCCAGTACTTC. Translating gives CASSLFSGDGETQYF. The V call is TRBV5-1, the J call TRBJ2-5; possibly TRBD1 or TRBD2 for D (5 bases each). Germline assignment: CDR1 SGHRS and CDR2 YFSETQ. V dropped 2 bases and J dropped 4 bases, with 15 bases sitting between them. The CDR3 length is 15 residues.

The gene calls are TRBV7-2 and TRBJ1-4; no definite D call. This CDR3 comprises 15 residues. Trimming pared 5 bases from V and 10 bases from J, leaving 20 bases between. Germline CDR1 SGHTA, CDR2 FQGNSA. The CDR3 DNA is TGTGCCAGCAGCCCCCGTTCAAGCGCCGAAGGAAAACTGTTTTTT. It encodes CASSPRSSAEGKLFF.

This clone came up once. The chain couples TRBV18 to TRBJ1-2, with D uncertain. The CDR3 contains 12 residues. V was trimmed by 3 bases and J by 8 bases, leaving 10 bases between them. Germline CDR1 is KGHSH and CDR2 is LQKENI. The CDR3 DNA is TGTGCCAGCTCACCTAGGACGGGAGGCTACACCTTC. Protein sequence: CASSPRTGGYTF. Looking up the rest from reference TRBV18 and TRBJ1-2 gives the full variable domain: NAGVMQNPRHLVRRRGQEARLRCSPMKGHSHVYWYRQLPEEGLKFMVYLQKENIIDESGMPKERFSAEFPKEGPSILRIQQVVRGDSAAYFCASSPRTGGYTFGSGTRLTVV.

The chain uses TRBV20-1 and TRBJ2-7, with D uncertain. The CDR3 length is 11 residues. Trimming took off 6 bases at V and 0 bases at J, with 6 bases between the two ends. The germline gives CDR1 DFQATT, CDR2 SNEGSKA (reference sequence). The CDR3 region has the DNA TGCAGTGCCCCAAGCTCCTACGAGCAGTACTTC. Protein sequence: CSAPSSYEQYF.

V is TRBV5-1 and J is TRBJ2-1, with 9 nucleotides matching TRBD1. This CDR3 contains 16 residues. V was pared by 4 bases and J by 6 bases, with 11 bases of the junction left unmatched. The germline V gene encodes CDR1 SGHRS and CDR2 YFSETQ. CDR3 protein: CASSARQGERRNEQFF. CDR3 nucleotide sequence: TGCGCCAGCAGCGCCCGACAGGGGGAGCGGCGCAATGAGCAGTTCTTC.

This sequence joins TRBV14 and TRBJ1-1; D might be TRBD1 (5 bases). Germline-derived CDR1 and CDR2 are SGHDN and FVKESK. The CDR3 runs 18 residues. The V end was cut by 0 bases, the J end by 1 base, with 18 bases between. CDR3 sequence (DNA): TGTGCCAGCAGCCAAGATTGGGCGGGACGTCTCGCGAACACTGAAGCTTTCTTT. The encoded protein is CASSQDWAGRLANTEAFF.

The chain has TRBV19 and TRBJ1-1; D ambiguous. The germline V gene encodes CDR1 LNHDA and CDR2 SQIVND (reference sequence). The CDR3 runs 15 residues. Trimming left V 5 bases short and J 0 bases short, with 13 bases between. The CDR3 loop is CASSPRIGLNTEAFF. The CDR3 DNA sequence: TGTGCCAGTAGTCCGAGGATAGGGCTGAACACTGAAGCTTTCTTT.

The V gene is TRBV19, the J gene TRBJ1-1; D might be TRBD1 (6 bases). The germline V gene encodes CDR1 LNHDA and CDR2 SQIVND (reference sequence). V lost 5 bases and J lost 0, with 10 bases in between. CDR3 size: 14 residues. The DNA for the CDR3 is TGTGCCAGTAGTCGACAGGTGATGAACACTGAAGCTTTCTTT. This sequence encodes CASSRQVMNTEAFF.

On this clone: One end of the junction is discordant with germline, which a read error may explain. The CDR3 loop reads CGSKPECRGKLFF. The CDR3 nucleotides are TGTGGCAGCAAGCCAGAGTGCCGTGGGAAACTGTTTTTT. J is TRBJ1-4 and V is TRBV14, with D unclear. The V gene's germline CDR1 is SGHDN and CDR2 FVKESK. CDR3 length equals 13 residues. Drawing the rest from reference TRBV14 and TRBJ1-4, the complete variable domain is EAGVTQFPSHSVIEKGQTVTLRCDPISGHDNLYWYRRVMGKEIKFLLHFVKESKQDESGMPNNRFLAERTGGTYSTLKVQPAELEDSGVYFCGSKPECRGKLFFGSGTQLSVL.

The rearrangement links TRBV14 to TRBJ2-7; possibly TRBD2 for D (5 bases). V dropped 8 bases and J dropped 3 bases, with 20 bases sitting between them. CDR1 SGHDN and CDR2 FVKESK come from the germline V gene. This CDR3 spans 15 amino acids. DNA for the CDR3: TGTGCCAGCGGGAAGATCGGCGCTAGCTTCTACGAGCAGTACTTC. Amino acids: CASGKIGASFYEQYF. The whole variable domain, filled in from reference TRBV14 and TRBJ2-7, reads EAGVTQFPSHSVIEKGQTVTLRCDPISGHDNLYWYRRVMGKEIKFLLHFVKESKQDESGMPNNRFLAERTGGTYSTLKVQPAELEDSGVYFCASGKIGASFYEQYFGPGTRLTVT.

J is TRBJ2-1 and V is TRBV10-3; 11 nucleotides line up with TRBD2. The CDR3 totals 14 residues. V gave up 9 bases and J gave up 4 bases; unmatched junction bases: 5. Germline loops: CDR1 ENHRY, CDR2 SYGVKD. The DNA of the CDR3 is TGTGCCATGGGGACTAGCGGAGAGTACAATGAGCAGTTCTTC. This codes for CAMGTSGEYNEQFF.

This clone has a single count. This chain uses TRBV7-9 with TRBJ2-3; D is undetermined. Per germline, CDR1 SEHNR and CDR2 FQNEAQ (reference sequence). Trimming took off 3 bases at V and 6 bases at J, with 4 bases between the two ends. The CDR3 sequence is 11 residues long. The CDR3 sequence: CASSFVDTQYF. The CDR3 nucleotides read TGTGCCAGCAGCTTTGTGGATACGCAGTATTTT.